This T cell receptor beta chain was observed in a study of T cells in Graves' hyperthyroidism and ophthalmopathy (dated by TCRdb to the late 2010s). Looking at the study overall: Peripheral blood was sampled at the time of initial diagnosis, prior to any treatment. The paper reports TCR Vbeta CDR3 sequencing of approximately 140 peripheral blood samples: over 40 ophthalmopathy, around 80 hyperthyroidism and around 17 progressor patients. Thyroid tissue and blood T-cell repertoires from six Graves' hyperthyroidism patients were also compared in the study. To identify TCR V-J signatures that set the groups apart, the researchers used a discovery cohort of 95 to 100 patients, made up of about 44 with Graves' ophthalmopathy and about 60 with stable Graves' hyperthyroidism. An independent validation cohort of 18 to 20 hyperthyroidism patients and 17 patients who later progressed to ophthalmopathy tested prospective prediction of ophthalmopathy. For training and testing, the roughly 100 patients in the discovery cohort were randomly divided in a 7:3 ratio. Once sampling was done, hyperthyroidism patients were given methimazole at a starting dose of 30 mg daily, whereas ophthalmopathy patients were given high-dose intravenous methylprednisolone. Results the study describes overall, beyond this receptor: A 13 V-J signature model separated ophthalmopathy from stable hyperthyroidism, with approximately 87% sensitivity and roughly 81% specificity in cross-validation and 80%/75% in testing. In validation, the model predicted progression to ophthalmopathy with 55% to 71% sensitivity and roughly 72% specificity, a median of around 6.6 months before onset. No statistical method was used to fix the sample size in advance, and group allocation was not hidden from the investigators. Most expanded thyroid clonotypes (frequency above 0.001) were also found in blood, which suggests that blood repertoires may mirror thyroid immune responses.

A remark on this clonotype: Which antigen it targets is not known. No clone much larger than this one lies a single base away; base qualities are absent.

Graves' hyperthyroidism was defined as stable when no progression to ophthalmopathy occurred over 18 months of follow-up. Hyperthyroidism patients were newly diagnosed, had a disease duration of under 2 months, and were aged 18 to 65 years. The study excluded patients with uncontrolled infections, other autoimmune diseases, pregnancy or lactation. Clinical symptoms, serum thyroxine and TRAb, thyroid ultrasound, and orbital computed tomography formed the basis for the diagnoses. PBMCs were isolated from about 9 ml of fresh peripheral blood by Ficoll-Paque density gradient centrifugation. Total RNA was extracted using Trizol reagent, and RNA quality was assessed on an Agilent 2100 Bioanalyzer. TCR beta CDR3 regions were amplified from RNA transcripts. For the first round of RT-PCR on the TCR CDR3, the HTBI primer set was used together with the Qiagen OneStep RT-PCR kit. Libraries were constructed in a second round of multiplex PCR, after which size selection and purification were performed. The libraries were sequenced on an Illumina HiSeq2000 using paired-end 100 bp reads. For the original study's pipeline: Raw data were processed with SOAPnuke, discarding reads with adapters, uncalled bases, mean Phred below 15, or no exact constant-primer or identifier match. COPE v1.2.5 was used to merge the high-quality paired reads, and each unique nucleotide sequence was defined as a clonotype. MiTCR v1.1 was used to align clonotypes to the IMGT TRBV, TRBD and TRBJ reference segments. Only V-J combinations with frequency above 0.0001, covering 99.2% of repertoires, were analysed. A TCS score was defined as the ratio between F50 (clonal expansion) and ExV (chaos), using BLOSUM62-based TCRdist between CDR3 peptides within each V-J. Welch's t-statistics and random forest reduced roughly 540 V-J features to about 12, which were used in a naive Bayes classifier (R e1071). The public sequencing data were trimmed at Q25 with fastp and processed into clonotypes with MiXCR by TCRdb, which kept only in-frame beta chains. Rows with one shared CDR3 protein collapse into an entry with the most common genes and DNA. The V and J calls shown here were made by TCRdb, not taken from the authors' results. The sample yields fewer than 700,000 distinct CDR3 sequences; about a sixth were counted once. Less than 4.5% of the sample belongs to the ten largest clones.

This receptor was obtained from a woman aged 30 to 39 with Graves' hyperthyroidism. The source material was blood.

The nucleotides are TGTGCCACCAGTGTGGGGCTTAACTATGGCTACACCTTC. This yields the protein CATSVGLNYGYTF. The chain was built from TRBV24-1 and TRBJ1-2, with TRBD1 tentatively as D gene (5 bases match). The CDR3 numbers 13 residues from cysteine through phenylalanine. The only DNA kept is the CDR3, 39 bases in frame from the first base. Deletion took 5 bases off V and 1 base off J, with a span of 7 bases between the germline ends. CDR1 and CDR2 (KGHDR, SFDVKD) derive from the germline V gene.